Following are 11 T cell receptor beta chains from one sample sequenced in a study of response to subunit inactivated influenza vaccine. TCRdb reprocessed the RT-PCR reads with MiXCR, giving one entry per CDR3 protein. The sample holds 500,000 to 600,000 distinct CDR3 sequences, around 13% seen once. The source material was PBMCs from blood, sampled roughly 12 days after vaccination. The receptors derive from a man over 45 who received an inactivated influenza vaccine.

The V gene is TRBV5-1, the J gene TRBJ2-7, with 8 bases that match TRBD1. CDR3 length: 14 residues. Germline trimming cut 5 bases from V and 5 bases from J; bases unmatched to any gene: 9. From germline, CDR1 is SGHRS and CDR2 YFSETQ. The CDR3 is CASSYRTGSDEQYF. The CDR3 coding sequence is TGCGCCAGCAGTTATCGGACAGGGTCCGACGAGCAGTACTTC.

V is TRBV10-2 and J is TRBJ2-2; D ambiguous. The germline CDR1 and CDR2 sequences are WSHSY and SAAADI. The CDR3 runs 14 residues. The V end lost 3 bases, the J end lost 3 bases, and 8 bases lay between the germline ends. The CDR3 DNA reads as TGCGCCAGCAGTGACGGGCCGGACACCGGGGAGCTGTTTTTT. Translation: CASSDGPDTGELFF.

The table lists this clonotype with a few counts. The chain is built from TRBV5-6 and TRBJ2-5; D is possibly TRBD2 (6 bases). This CDR3 spans 17 amino acids. Deletions cut 0 bases from V and 1 base from J, with 16 bases between. Germline assignment: CDR1 SGHDT and CDR2 YYEEEE. The CDR3 DNA follows: TGTGCCAGCAGCTTGGACGCCTGGCGGGGTGGCCAAGAGACCCAGTACTTC. It translates to CASSLDAWRGGQETQYF.

A few counts support this clonotype. The rearrangement uses TRBV19 and TRBJ2-1, with D possibly being TRBD2 (5 bases). Germline CDR1 LNHDA, CDR2 SQIVND (reference sequence). CDR3 length: 15 residues. V was clipped by 2 bases and J by 1 base, with 9 bases between them. The DNA for the CDR3 is TGTGCCAGTAGTATATCAGCGGTATCCTACAATGAGCAGTTCTTC. Amino acids: CASSISAVSYNEQFF.

This chain connects TRBV7-9 to TRBJ1-2, with D perhaps matching TRBD1 (5 bases). Germline V gene data show CDR1 as SEHNR and CDR2 as FQNEAQ (reference sequence). This CDR3 comprises 15 residues. V shed 3 bases and J shed 8 bases, with 19 bases lying between them. The CDR3 sequence: CASSFPMTAQGGYTF. The CDR3 DNA reads TGTGCCAGCAGCTTTCCCATGACAGCTCAGGGAGGCTACACCTTC.

This clonotype appeared a few times. The rearrangement joins TRBV27 to TRBJ2-3, with D perhaps TRBD1 or TRBD2 (5 bases each). In germline, CDR1 is MNHEY, CDR2 SMNVEV (reference sequence). Trimming removed 1 base from V and 5 bases from J, with 16 bases in between. The CDR3 contains 16 residues. The CDR3 nucleotides read TGTGCCAGCAGTTTATATCCGGGGCCTCGGGGAGATACGCAGTATTTT. Its protein product is CASSLYPGPRGDTQYF.

This clonotype was seen a few times. This rearrangement joins TRBV20-1 to TRBJ2-5; 14 bases map to TRBD2. Germline assignment: CDR1 DFQATT and CDR2 SNEGSKA (reference sequence). The J segment lost 3 bases and the V segment lost 6 bases, leaving 9 bases of the junction unmatched. The CDR3 loop spans 16 amino acids. CDR3 protein: CSAKGTSGRAEETQYF. The CDR3, as DNA: TGCAGTGCCAAGGGGACTAGCGGGAGAGCGGAAGAGACCCAGTACTTC.

The sample holds a few counts of this clonotype. The chain joins TRBV20-1 to TRBJ2-3; D not certain. There are 12 residues in the CDR3. Trimming pared 4 bases from V and 0 bases from J, leaving 5 bases between. Germline V lookup: CDR1 DFQATT, CDR2 SNEGSKA (reference sequence). The CDR3 sequence is CSATTSTDTQYF. In DNA, the CDR3 is TGCAGTGCTACAACTAGCACAGATACGCAGTATTTT.

The chain joins TRBV30 to TRBJ2-7, with 9 bases lining up with TRBD1. Losses at the gene ends were 8 bases for V and 4 bases for J; bases not matched to a gene: 9. Germline V gene data show CDR1 as GTSNPN and CDR2 as SVGIG (reference sequence). CDR3 length: 13 amino acids. CDR3 bases: TGTGCCGCGGGACAGGGCTGGATGTACGAGCAGTACTTC. It specifies CAAGQGWMYEQYF.

J is TRBJ2-7 and V is TRBV10-3; D is uncertain. CDR1 and CDR2 from the germline V gene are ENHRY and SYGVKD. V dropped 5 bases and J dropped 4 bases, with 9 bases sitting between them. The CDR3 consists of 12 residues. Here the CDR3 DNA reads TGTGCCATCAGTTACTCCGGTTACGAGCAGTACTTC. Amino acids: CAISYSGYEQYF.

This clonotype has a count of ten or more. The genes are TRBV15 and TRBJ2-3, with D possibly being TRBD2 (6 bases). This CDR3 has 16 residues. V shed 0 bases and J shed 7 bases, with 17 bases lying between them. Germline V gives CDR1 LNHNV, CDR2 YYDKDF (reference sequence). The CDR3 is CATSRDNPQGGYTQYF. In nucleotides, the CDR3 is TGTGCCACCAGCAGAGATAACCCCCAGGGAGGTTATACGCAGTATTTT.